This T cell receptor beta chain was sequenced during a study of cytomegalovirus exposure and HLA in healthy donors. Primers for the PCR totalled 60 Vbeta and 13 Jbeta. Data came from immunoSEQ multiplex PCR; TCRdb stores just in-frame clones and leaves some out. The repertoire includes 100,000 to 150,000 clones, around 77% of them detected once, and about 1.8% sits in the top ten. CDR3 length: 14 residues. V was trimmed by 3 bases and J by 7 bases, leaving 15 bases between them. Germline V gene sequence: CDR1 MDHEN, CDR2 SYDVKM. The receptor's source is a woman aged 50 to 65 in good health and CMV-seronegative. Sequenced sample: PBMCs. This rearrangement joins TRBV28 to TRBJ1-2, with TRBD1 as a possible D gene (5 bases). The chain's CDR3 is CASSFGRKGSGYTF. The CDR3 DNA reads as TGTGCCAGCAGTTTTGGGAGGAAGGGGTCTGGCTACACCTTC.